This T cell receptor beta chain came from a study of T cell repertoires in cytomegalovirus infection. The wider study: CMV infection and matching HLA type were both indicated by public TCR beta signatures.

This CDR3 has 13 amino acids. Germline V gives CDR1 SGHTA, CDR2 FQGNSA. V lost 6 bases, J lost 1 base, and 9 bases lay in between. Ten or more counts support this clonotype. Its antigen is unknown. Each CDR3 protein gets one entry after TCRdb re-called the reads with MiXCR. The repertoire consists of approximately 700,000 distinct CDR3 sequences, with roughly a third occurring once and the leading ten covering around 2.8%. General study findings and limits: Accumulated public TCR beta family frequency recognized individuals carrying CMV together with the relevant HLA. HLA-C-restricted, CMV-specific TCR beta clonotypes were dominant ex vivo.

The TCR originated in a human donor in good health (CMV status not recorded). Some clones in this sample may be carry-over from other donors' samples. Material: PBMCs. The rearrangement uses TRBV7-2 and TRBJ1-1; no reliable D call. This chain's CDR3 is CASRLKENTEAFF. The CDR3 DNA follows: TGTGCCAGCAGGTTAAAAGAGAACACTGAAGCTTTCTTT.